These 31 T cell receptor beta chains were all obtained from the same sample, sequenced in a study of blood T cell repertoires in COVID-19. Assay used: immunoSEQ multiplex PCR; TCRdb lists only in-frame clones, some missing. The sample yields 65,000 to 70,000 clones, approximately 80% seen once. The sequenced sample consisted of peripheral blood. These receptors were obtained from a human donor in a cohort sampled during active COVID-19.

This rearrangement joins TRBV11-2 to TRBJ2-1, with 8 bases matching TRBD2. The CDR3 consists of 14 residues. Germline trimming cut 1 base from V and 7 bases from J; bases unmatched to any gene: 3. Looked up from germline, CDR1 is SGHAT and CDR2 is FQNNGV. CDR3: CASSLAGGHNEQFF. The CDR3 DNA is TGTGCCAGCAGCTTAGCGGGGGGGCATAATGAGCAGTTCTTC.

The chain joins TRBV7-8 to TRBJ1-2, with TRBD1 identical over 9 bases. This CDR3 has 19 residues. Trimming at V came to 2 bases and at J to 0 bases, leaving 13 bases not matched to a gene. Germline CDR1 and CDR2: SGHVS and FQNEAQ. CDR3 sequence reads: CASSLWATGQGRTNYGYTF. CDR3 coding DNA: TGTGCCAGCAGCTTATGGGCGACGGGACAGGGAAGAACTAACTATGGCTACACCTTC.

This chain joins TRBV6-2 or TRBV6-3 and TRBJ2-7; TRBD2 agrees at 13 bases. The CDR3 has 16 amino acids. Per the germline V gene, CDR1 is MNHEY and CDR2 is SVGEGT. The V and J ends lost 0 bases and 7 bases, in that order; junction bases with no gene match: 6. CDR3 DNA: TGTGCCAGCAGTTACTCGTTCGGGACTAGCGGGAATGAGCAGTACTTC. Its translation: CASSYSFGTSGNEQYF.

This sequence joins TRBV21-1 and TRBJ1-2. TRBV21-1 constitutes a pseudogene. The CDR3 is 15 residues long. Written as DNA, the CDR3 is TGTGCCAGCAGCAAAGGGGGGGTTCCCTACTATGGCTACACCTTC. It is translated as CASSKGGVPYYGYTF.

The chain combines TRBV6-5 with TRBJ2-6; D possibly corresponds to TRBD2 (6 bases). This CDR3 spans 15 amino acids. Germline V gene lookup returns CDR1 MNHEY and CDR2 SVGAGI. V shed 6 bases and J shed 1 base, with 10 bases lying between them. The CDR3 region is CASRTLASGANVLTF. CDR3 in DNA: TGTGCCAGCAGAACGCTAGCGTCTGGGGCCAACGTCCTGACTTTC.

The rearrangement links TRBV20-1 to TRBJ1-1; 8 bases map to TRBD1. The CDR3 runs to 15 residues. Looked up from germline, CDR1 is DFQATT and CDR2 is SNEGSKA (reference sequence). V was clipped by 6 bases and J by 5 bases; unmatched bases: 14. The CDR3 is CSASRGQGPWTEAFF. CDR3 nucleotides: TGCAGTGCAAGTCGTGGACAGGGCCCTTGGACTGAAGCTTTCTTT.

The rearrangement uses TRBV28 and TRBJ1-3; D is uncertain. Germline V lookup: CDR1 MDHEN, CDR2 SYDVKM. Between the trimmed V and J ends, which lost 5 bases and 3 bases, there was a span of 17 bases. This CDR3 comprises 16 residues. The chain's CDR3 is CASSPPVGVSGNTIYF. DNA for the CDR3: TGTGCCAGCAGTCCCCCAGTGGGAGTCAGTGGAAACACCATATATTTT.

This chain joins TRBV7-2 and TRBJ2-1; possible D gene TRBD2, 5 bases. Trimming removed 4 bases from V and 3 bases from J, with 10 bases in between. Germline loops: CDR1 SGHTA, CDR2 FQGNSA. The length of the CDR3 is 14 residues. The CDR3 spells CASSSGSRYNEQFF. CDR3 DNA sequence: TGTGCCAGCAGCTCGGGATCTCGCTACAATGAGCAGTTCTTC.

The CDR3 DNA reads TGTGCCAGCAGCAGGTTCTTGGACAGGGCAGGGACCGGGGAGCTGTTTTTT. Its protein is CASSRFLDRAGTGELFF. The gene calls are TRBV21-1 and TRBJ2-2; TRBD1 is the table's D call and was not checked against the DNA. TRBV21-1 is a known pseudogene. This CDR3 has 17 residues.

This chain uses TRBV9 with TRBJ1-3; 7 bases line up with TRBD1. CDR1 and CDR2 from the germline V gene are SGDLS and YYNGEE. The CDR3 totals 15 residues. The J segment lost 0 bases and the V segment lost 6 bases, leaving 6 bases of the junction unmatched. This chain's CDR3 is CASTPGQNSGNTIYF. DNA of the CDR3: TGTGCCAGCACCCCGGGACAGAACTCTGGAAACACCATATATTTT.

The rearrangement joins TRBV5-1 to TRBJ2-1; D may be TRBD1 (5 bases). V was cut by 4 bases and J by 3 bases, with 11 bases left in between. This CDR3 comprises 14 residues. The germline V gene has CDR1 SGHRS and CDR2 YFSETQ. The CDR3 nucleotides read TGCGCCAGCAGCGAAAGGGGCGACTACAATGAGCAGTTCTTC. It is translated as CASSERGDYNEQFF.

V is TRBV4-3 and J is TRBJ2-3, with a possible D match to TRBD2 (7 bases). Germline-derived CDR1 and CDR2 are LGHNA and YSLEER. The V and J ends lost 1 base and 5 bases respectively, with 16 bases between them. The CDR3 loop spans 16 amino acids. This CDR3 is CASSQGGGQGGDTQYF. Written as DNA, the CDR3 is TGCGCCAGCAGCCAAGGGGGGGGGCAGGGAGGAGATACGCAGTATTTT.

The chain joins TRBV29-1 to TRBJ2-5, with 8 bases that match TRBD1. The V gene end was trimmed by 3 bases and the J gene end by 7 bases; junction bases not matched to a gene: 7. The CDR3 runs to 13 residues. The germline V gene has CDR1 SQVTM and CDR2 ANQGSEA. This CDR3 is CSVDDRGVGTQYF. The CDR3 nucleotides are TGCAGCGTTGACGACAGGGGAGTTGGGACCCAGTACTTC.

The chain has TRBV9 and TRBJ2-2, with 10 nucleotides matching TRBD1. The CDR3 has 15 residues. Germline V gene lookup returns CDR1 SGDLS and CDR2 YYNGEE. The V segment lost 2 bases and the J segment 5 bases; nucleotides outside the gene matches: 3. Written as DNA, the CDR3 is TGTGCCAGCAGCGTCCGGGACAGGGGAACCGGGGAGCTGTTTTTT. Amino acids: CASSVRDRGTGELFF.

The chain carries TRBV6-2 or TRBV6-3 and TRBJ2-5; 7 bases map to TRBD2. CDR1 is MNHEY and CDR2 is SVGEGT in the germline V gene. J was trimmed by 5 bases and V by 4 bases; bases with no gene match: 4. The CDR3 sequence is 13 residues long. CDR3: CASSSEGGETQYF. As DNA, the CDR3 is TGTGCCAGCAGTTCTGAGGGAGGGGAGACCCAGTACTTC.

The V and J genes are TRBV4-3 and TRBJ1-3; possibly TRBD1 for D (6 bases). The CDR3 contains 16 residues. Trimming took 2 bases from V and 4 from J, leaving 15 bases between them. CDR1 and CDR2 (germline): LGHNA, YSLEER. CDR3 amino acids: CASSQTTQGGGNTIYF. As DNA, the CDR3 is TGCGCCAGCAGCCAAACTACACAGGGCGGAGGAAACACCATATATTTT.

This chain links TRBV7-8 with TRBJ2-2; tentatively, D is TRBD2 (6 bases). The germline V and J ends were trimmed by 4 bases and 3 bases, with 15 bases remaining between them. The CDR3 is made up of 16 amino acids. From germline, CDR1 is SGHVS and CDR2 FQNEAQ. The CDR3 spells CASSSARDSYTGELFF. The CDR3 DNA follows: TGTGCCAGCAGCTCCGCCCGGGACTCCTACACCGGGGAGCTGTTTTTT.

The V and J genes are TRBV27 and TRBJ2-2; possible D gene TRBD1, 5 bases. The CDR3 sequence is 17 residues long. The germline V and J ends were trimmed by 2 bases and 1 base, with 14 bases remaining between them. The V gene's germline CDR1 is MNHEY and CDR2 SMNVEV (reference sequence). DNA for the CDR3: TGTGCCAGCAGTTTAGGGCCCGGACAAATGAACACCGGGGAGCTGTTTTTT. This encodes CASSLGPGQMNTGELFF.

This chain connects TRBV2 to TRBJ1-2; 11 bases are a match to TRBD1. J lost 0 bases, V lost 6 bases, and 6 bases had no gene match. Germline V lookup: CDR1 SNHLY, CDR2 FYNNEI. This CDR3 region has 16 residues. The CDR3 region is CASSLGQGAANYGYTF. In DNA, the CDR3 is TGTGCCAGCAGCTTAGGACAGGGGGCTGCTAACTATGGCTACACCTTC.

Comment on this clone: This sequence may be a read error, since a much larger clone differs from it by one base. The chain carries TRBV5-6 and TRBJ2-7, with D perhaps matching TRBD1 (5 bases). The germline CDR1 and CDR2 sequences are SGHDT and YYEEEE. The length of the CDR3 is 13 residues. V lost 0 bases, J lost 1 base, and 5 bases lay in between. The CDR3 nucleotides are TGTGCCAGCAGCTTGGGACAGTCCTACGAGCAGTACTTC. This sequence encodes CASSLGQSYEQYF. Filled out from reference TRBV5-6 and TRBJ2-7, the complete variable domain reads DAGVTQSPTHLIKTRGQQVTLRCSPKSGHDTVSWYQQALGQGPQFIFQYYEEEERQRGNFPDRFSGHQFPNYSSELNVNALLLGDSALYLCASSLGQSYEQYFGPGTRLTVT.

The chain recombines TRBV7-8 with TRBJ2-3, with 8 bases lining up with TRBD2. The CDR3 runs 12 residues. Trimming removed 0 bases from V and 14 bases from J; junction bases left unmatched: 4. Per germline, CDR1 SGHVS and CDR2 FQNEAQ. CDR3 coding DNA: TGTGCCAGCAGCTTAGCCCTAGCGGGTCCGTATTTT. Its translation: CASSLALAGPYF.

The chain combines TRBV28 with TRBJ1-6; 9 nucleotides agree with TRBD1. The CDR3 loop spans 18 amino acids. Germline lookup yields CDR1 MDHEN and CDR2 SYDVKM. Trimming cost V 5 bases and J 1 base; bases outside gene matches: 9. The CDR3, as DNA: TGTGCCAGCAGTGAGACACAGGGGGCTGAGTCCTATAATTCACCCCTCCACTTT. Its protein is CASSETQGAESYNSPLHF.

The chain couples TRBV4-2 to TRBJ1-2, with 10 positions matching TRBD1. CDR1 and CDR2 (germline): LGHNA, YNFKEQ. J was trimmed by 6 bases and V by 4 bases; bases with no gene match: 5. The CDR3 spans 14 residues. The CDR3 coding sequence is TGTGCCAGCAGCCCCGGACAGGGGGGAGATGGCTACACCTTC. This gives the protein CASSPGQGGDGYTF.

The chain recombines TRBV9 with TRBJ2-7; possibly TRBD2 for D (6 bases). Trimming took 2 bases from V and 6 from J, leaving 18 bases between them. CDR3 size: 15 residues. Looked up from germline, CDR1 is SGDLS and CDR2 is YYNGEE. This CDR3 reads CASSVRGGAAGEQYF. The CDR3 bases are TGTGCCAGCAGCGTCCGGGGCGGGGCGGCGGGCGAGCAGTACTTC.

The count of this clone is one. V gene TRBV2 combines with J gene TRBJ1-6; D is perhaps TRBD1 (6 bases). CDR1 and CDR2 from the germline V gene are SNHLY and FYNNEI. CDR3 size: 14 residues. Trimming left V 7 bases short and J 12 bases short, with 19 bases between. The CDR3, as DNA: TGTGCCAGCATCGGTCCCCTACAGGGTCTACCCCTCCACTTT. Amino acids: CASIGPLQGLPLHF.

The chain is built from TRBV28 and TRBJ2-1; D gene uncertain. V was clipped by 10 bases and J by 8 bases, with 12 bases between them. This CDR3 has 11 residues. Germline V lookup: CDR1 MDHEN, CDR2 SYDVKM. CDR3 sequence: CATRYRDEQFF. Here the CDR3 DNA reads TGTGCCACCCGATACCGCGATGAGCAGTTCTTC.

The J gene is TRBJ1-1, the V gene TRBV6-2 or TRBV6-3; D might be TRBD1 (5 bases). CDR1 is MNHEY, CDR2 SVGEGT, per germline. The CDR3 spans 16 residues. The germline V and J ends were trimmed by 2 bases and 3 bases, with 16 bases remaining between them. CDR3: CASSYVEGNGYTEAFF. The CDR3 nucleotides read TGTGCCAGCAGTTACGTGGAGGGGAATGGGTACACTGAAGCTTTCTTT.

This clone appeared a single time. The gene calls are TRBV6-5 and TRBJ1-3, with 10 nucleotides matching TRBD1. The CDR3 has 16 residues. Germline V gives CDR1 MNHEY, CDR2 SVGAGI. The ends lost 2 bases at V and 2 bases at J; junction bases unmatched: 3. CDR3 DNA sequence: TGTGCCAGCAGTTACGACAGGGGGCTTCCTGGAAACACCATATATTTT. Translated: CASSYDRGLPGNTIYF.

This chain uses TRBV6-6 with TRBJ1-2; D ambiguous. The CDR3 spans 14 residues. V gave up 5 bases and J gave up 5 bases, with 15 bases separating them. CDR1 MNHNY and CDR2 SVGAGI come from the germline V gene (reference sequence). CDR3 nucleotide sequence: TGTGCCAGCAGTCCCCGAGAGAGGGCATATGGCTACACCTTC. It yields the protein CASSPRERAYGYTF.

This sequence joins TRBV7-2 and TRBJ2-1; the match to TRBD2 covers 15 bases. With V trimmed by 2 bases and J by 9 bases, 14 bases remained unmatched. The CDR3 contains 19 residues. Germline V CDR1 and CDR2: SGHTA, FQGNSA. CDR3 nucleotides: TGTGCCAGCAGCTTAACAGGCACCGCTGGACTAGCGGGAGGGCGTGAGCAGTTCTTC. This gives the protein CASSLTGTAGLAGGREQFF. The variable domain in full, with the rest retrieved from reference TRBV7-2 and TRBJ2-1, is GAGVSQSPSNKVTEKGKDVELRCDPISGHTALYWYRQSLGQGLEFLIYFQGNSAPDKSGLPSDRFSAERTGGSVSTLTIQRTQQEDSAVYLCASSLTGTAGLAGGREQFFGPGTRLTVL.

The rearrangement uses TRBV19 and TRBJ1-6; TRBD1 matches 9 bases. This CDR3 spans 17 amino acids. Germline CDR1 reads LNHDA; CDR2 reads SQIVND (reference sequence). V lost 8 bases to trimming and J lost 4 bases; unmatched junction nucleotides: 12. Here the CDR3 DNA reads TGTGCCAGTGAAGCGGGACAGGGCACTTTTTATAATTCACCCCTCCACTTT. This sequence encodes CASEAGQGTFYNSPLHF.